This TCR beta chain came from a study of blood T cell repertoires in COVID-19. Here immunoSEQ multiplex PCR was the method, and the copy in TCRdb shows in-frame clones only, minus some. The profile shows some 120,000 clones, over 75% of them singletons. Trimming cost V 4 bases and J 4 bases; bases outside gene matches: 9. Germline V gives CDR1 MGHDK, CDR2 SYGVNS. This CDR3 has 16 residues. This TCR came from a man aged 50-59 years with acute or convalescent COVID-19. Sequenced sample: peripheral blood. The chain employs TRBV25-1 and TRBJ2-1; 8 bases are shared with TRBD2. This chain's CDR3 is CASSALGAGGYNEQFF. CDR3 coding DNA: TGTGCCAGCAGTGCCCTGGGGGCGGGGGGTTACAATGAGCAGTTCTTC.